Each of the 23 T cell receptor beta chains below was sequenced from the same sample in a study of T cell clonality in common variable immunodeficiency. The table came from immunoSEQ multiplex PCR; TCRdb's copy has only in-frame clones and leaves some out. Observed in the sample are tens of thousands of clones, none of them singletons. Sequenced sample: peripheral blood mononuclear cells. The receptor source for this set is a person aged 18 to 70 in good health.

The sample holds many counts of this clone. The CDR3 bases that were read are TGTGCCAGCTCACACACCCAACTAGTGACAGGCTTTGGC. The encoded protein is CASSHTQLVTGFG. The whole CDR3 reads CASSHTQLVTGFGYTF. The chain carries TRBV18 and TRBJ1-2, with D possibly matching TRBD1 (6 bases). The read is 3 residues too short to cover the CDR3 end, so that end is filled in from the germline J gene. The germline V gene has CDR1 KGHSH and CDR2 LQKENI. Trimming took off 4 bases at V and 7 bases at J, with 22 bases between the two ends. The CDR3 extends over 16 amino acids.

This clone has a count of ten or more. Read data end 3 residues before the CDR3 end; the end is taken from the germline J gene. The chain couples TRBV5-4 to TRBJ2-5; 9 bases are a match to TRBD2. The CDR3 is made up of 15 amino acids. Germline-derived CDR1 and CDR2 are SGHNT and YYREEE (reference sequence). J was trimmed by 5 bases and V by 5 bases; bases with no gene match: 10. The CDR3 sequence: CASRPTSGPTETQYF. The sequenced part of the CDR3 DNA is TGTGCCAGCAGACCGACTAGCGGCCCGACGGAGACC.

This clone was found many times. The read ends 3 residues before the CDR3 terminus; that terminus is restored from the germline J gene. The rearrangement joins TRBV5-1 to TRBJ1-6; the match to TRBD1 covers 7 bases. CDR1 and CDR2 (germline): SGHRS, YFSETQ. The CDR3 extends over 15 amino acids. After removal of 0 bases from V and 11 bases from J, the junction contained 8 bases not matched to a gene. The CDR3 sequence is CASSLGQGLRAPLHF. CDR3 DNA (partial): TGCGCCAGCAGCTTGGGACAGGGATTGCGCGCACCC.

This clone occurred many times. The read stops 3 residues short of the end of the CDR3; the missing end is completed from the germline J gene. This rearrangement joins TRBV11-2 to TRBJ1-1, with TRBD1 identical over 9 bases. Germline lookup yields CDR1 SGHAT and CDR2 FQNNGV. The length of the CDR3 is 14 residues. V lost 4 bases, J lost 3 bases, and 3 bases stayed unmatched. The CDR3 here is CASSSNRGHTEAFF. CDR3 DNA, as far as it was read: TGTGCCAGCAGCTCCAACAGGGGGCACACTGAA.

Notes on this clone: The read finishes 3 residues shy of the CDR3 end, and the germline J gene is used to complete it. The V call is TRBV7-2, the J call TRBJ2-4; 8 bases are a match to TRBD1. The CDR3 is made up of 14 amino acids. Germline V lookup: CDR1 SGHTA, CDR2 FQGNSA. CDR3: CASSPGQVTYGQYF. CDR3 DNA, as far as it was read: TGTGCCAGCAGCCCGGGACAGGTGACCTATGGT.

This clone was recorded many times. The CDR3 end is not reached by the read, which stops 3 residues before it; the germline J gene fills it in. The gene calls are TRBV20-1 and TRBJ2-1; 12 bases fit TRBD2. CDR1 is DFQATT, CDR2 SNEGSKA, per germline (reference sequence). V was pared by 3 bases and J by 6 bases, with 12 bases of the junction left unmatched. There are 17 residues in the CDR3. CDR3 loop: CSASPTVSSGRANEQFF. The part of the CDR3 DNA that was read is TGCAGTGCTAGCCCCACCGTTTCTAGCGGGAGGGCCAATGAG.

In this sample, this clone turned up many times. From the germline J gene comes the end of the CDR3, since the read stops 3 residues before it. The V call is TRBV20-1, the J call TRBJ1-3; 9 nucleotides line up with TRBD1. With V trimmed by 1 base and J by 0 bases, 4 bases remained unmatched. Germline CDR1 reads DFQATT; CDR2 reads SNEGSKA (reference sequence). The CDR3 spans 16 residues. The CDR3 DNA, read in part, is TGCAGTGCTAGAGCCGGGACAGGGACCTCTGGAAACACC. Translating it yields CSARAGTGTSGNT. The complete CDR3 sequence is CSARAGTGTSGNTIYF.

This clone was detected many times. The read ends 3 residues before the CDR3 terminus; that terminus is restored from the germline J gene. The chain uses TRBV7-3 and TRBJ2-3; D is perhaps TRBD2 (5 bases). Trimming took off 3 bases at V and 4 bases at J, with 8 bases between the two ends. Per germline, CDR1 SGHTA and CDR2 FQGTGA. The CDR3 runs to 13 residues. The CDR3 is CASSFSSADTQYF. The sequenced part of the CDR3 DNA is TGTGCCAGCAGCTTCAGTAGCGCAGATACG.

Turning to this clone: The read falls 3 residues short of the CDR3 end, and the missing part is taken from the germline J gene. The chain carries TRBV7-9 and TRBJ2-3, with a weak D call TRBD2 (5 bases). Looked up from germline, CDR1 is SEHNR and CDR2 is FQNEAQ (reference sequence). CDR3 length: 14 amino acids. With 5 bases removed from V and 0 bases from J, the gap between germline ends came to 9 bases. The DNA read from the CDR3 is TGTGCCAGCAGCCATCTAGCTAGCACAGATACG. This encodes CASSHLASTDT. The entire CDR3 reads CASSHLASTDTQYF.

Ten or more counts support this clone. Sequencing ends 3 residues short of the CDR3 end; the germline J gene provides the rest. The chain uses TRBV20-1 and TRBJ2-3; 12 nucleotides match TRBD2. Germline V lookup: CDR1 DFQATT, CDR2 SNEGSKA (reference sequence). Germline trimming cut 6 bases from V and 3 bases from J; bases unmatched to any gene: 4. The CDR3 extends over 14 amino acids. Incomplete CDR3 DNA: TGCAGTGCGAGGACTAGCGGGAAAACAGATACG. Protein product: CSARTSGKTDT. From start to end, the CDR3 is CSARTSGKTDTQYF.

The table lists this clone with many counts. Read data end 3 residues before the CDR3 end; the end is taken from the germline J gene. The V gene is TRBV5-6, the J gene TRBJ1-2; a weak D match, TRBD1 (5 bases). V was clipped by 3 bases and J by 3 bases, with 15 bases between them. Germline V gives CDR1 SGHDT, CDR2 YYEEEE. The CDR3 is 15 residues long. The CDR3 reads CASSSIGRGDYGYTF. The CDR3 DNA, read in part, is TGTGCCAGCAGCTCGATAGGCCGGGGGGACTATGGC.

This clone was seen only a few times. The sequenced fragment ends 3 residues before the CDR3 boundary, so the rest is inferred from the germline J gene. The rearrangement uses TRBV30 and TRBJ1-2; D gene unclear. CDR3 length: 12 residues. Per germline, CDR1 GTSNPN and CDR2 SVGIG (reference sequence). CDR3 bases read: TGTGCCTGGAGGGTCGACGGGTACGAC. This translates into CAWRVDGYD. The full CDR3 protein reads CAWRVDGYDYTF.

The sample holds many counts of this clone. The read ends 3 residues early relative to the CDR3; the germline J gene fills the gap. The gene calls are TRBV20-1 and TRBJ1-6, with 8 bases identical to TRBD1. Germline V gene lookup returns CDR1 DFQATT and CDR2 SNEGSKA (reference sequence). CDR3 length: 15 amino acids. CDR3 DNA, as far as it was read: TGCAGTGCTAGAGATCAGGGACAGGCGATCTTGACC. Residues: CSARDQGQAILT. In full, the CDR3 reads CSARDQGQAILTLHF.

This clone has ten or more counts. The CDR3 extends 3 residues past the end of the read, so its final part is completed from the germline J gene. The V and J genes are TRBV20-1 and TRBJ2-7, with TRBD2 matching over 10 bases. This CDR3 is 13 amino acids long. The V gene end was trimmed by 1 base and the J gene end by 3 bases; junction bases not matched to a gene: 0. Germline lookup yields CDR1 DFQATT and CDR2 SNEGSKA (reference sequence). Partial CDR3 DNA: TGCAGTGCTAGAGGACTAGCGGGCTACGAG. Protein sequence: CSARGLAGYE. The CDR3 reads in full as CSARGLAGYEQYF.

This clone was recorded many times. The read ends 3 residues shy of where the CDR3 ends; the end is completed using the germline J gene. This sequence joins TRBV7-9 and TRBJ1-4; tentative D call: TRBD1 (5 bases). The V end lost 5 bases, the J end lost 5 bases, and 12 bases lay between the germline ends. CDR3 length: 14 amino acids. Germline V gene lookup returns CDR1 SEHNR and CDR2 FQNEAQ (reference sequence). This chain's CDR3 is CASSLRQLNEKLFF. The sequenced part of the CDR3 DNA is TGTGCCAGCAGCCTAAGACAGCTAAATGAAAAA.

This clone was recorded many times. The read is 3 residues too short to cover the CDR3 end, so that end is filled in from the germline J gene. The chain combines TRBV5-1 with TRBJ2-3, with 9 bases matching TRBD2. This CDR3 is 15 amino acids long. Germline CDR1 reads SGHRS; CDR2 reads YFSETQ. J gave up 3 bases and V 5 bases, and 7 bases lay outside the gene matches. The CDR3 sequence: CASRHSGGGTDTQYF. CDR3 bases read: TGCGCCAGCAGACATAGCGGGGGCGGTACAGATACG.

There are many counts of this clone. Read sequence stops 3 residues before the CDR3 end, and the germline J gene provides the missing end. The chain carries TRBV12-5 and TRBJ2-1; 15 bases agree with TRBD2. Per germline, CDR1 LGHNT and CDR2 FRNRAP. There are 17 residues in the CDR3. V shed 5 bases and J 5 bases; nucleotides not matched to a gene: 7. The CDR3 spells CASGNRTSGRVHNEQFF. CDR3 DNA (partial): TGTGCTAGTGGTAACCGGACTAGCGGGAGGGTCCACAATGAG.

There are many counts of this clone. The read ends 3 residues shy of where the CDR3 ends; the end is completed using the germline J gene. This rearrangement joins TRBV19 to TRBJ1-5; maybe TRBD1 (6 bases). This CDR3 contains 16 residues. Per the germline V gene, CDR1 is LNHDA and CDR2 is SQIVND (reference sequence). V was pared by 1 base and J by 0 bases, with 10 bases between. CDR3: CASSIGAGASNQPQHF. CDR3 DNA, as far as it was read: TGTGCCAGTAGTATAGGGGCAGGGGCTAGCAATCAGCCC. Combining the CDR3 with reference TRBV19 and TRBJ1-5 gives the whole variable domain DGGITQSPKYLFRKEGQNVTLSCEQNLNHDAMYWYRQDPGQGLRLIYYSQIVNDFQKGDIAEGYSVSREKKESFPLTVTSAQKNPTAFYLCASSIGAGASNQPQHFGDGTRLSIL.

This clone was seen at least ten times. Incomplete CDR3 DNA: TGTGCCAGCAGCTTAGTACCTAGGATCCATGAG. This codes for CASSLVPRIHE. The full CDR3 sequence reads CASSLVPRIHEQFF. The chain uses TRBV7-9 and TRBJ2-1; D is unresolved. Sequencing ends 3 residues short of the CDR3 end; the germline J gene provides the rest. V was clipped by 1 base and J by 8 bases, with 12 bases between them. The V gene's germline CDR1 is SEHNR and CDR2 FQNEAQ (reference sequence). This CDR3 has 14 amino acids.

The table lists this clone with many counts. Read coverage stops 3 residues before the CDR3 terminus; the germline J gene supplies the remainder. The chain carries TRBV5-1 and TRBJ2-3; 12 bases agree with TRBD2. With V trimmed by 0 bases and J by 8 bases, 10 bases remained unmatched. From germline, CDR1 is SGHRS and CDR2 YFSETQ. This CDR3 is 17 amino acids long. The covered CDR3 bases are TGCGCCAGCAGCTTGGCCGGGTCTAGCGGGAGGGCAACTACG. This codes for CASSLAGSSGRATT. The complete CDR3 sequence is CASSLAGSSGRATTQYF.

The table lists this clone with many counts. The observed sequence ends 3 residues before the CDR3 terminus, with the missing tail filled in from the germline J gene. This chain uses TRBV9 with TRBJ2-2; unclear D gene. The CDR3 totals 13 residues. The V gene's germline CDR1 is SGDLS and CDR2 YYNGEE. The V and J ends lost 0 bases and 7 bases respectively, with 7 bases between them. Incomplete CDR3 DNA: TGTGCCAGCAGCGTAGGGCGGATCGGGGAG. This gives the protein CASSVGRIGE. The entire CDR3 protein is CASSVGRIGELFF.

This clone was seen at least ten times. The DNA ends 3 residues before the CDR3 does, and the rest of the CDR3 is filled in from the germline J gene. The chain uses TRBV18 and TRBJ1-1; D ambiguous. This CDR3 is built from 13 residues. Germline lookup yields CDR1 KGHSH and CDR2 LQKENI. CDR3 DNA, as far as it was read: TGTGCCAGCTCGCCAATCCGCGATGTACAA. This encodes CASSPIRDVQ. The full-length CDR3 reads as CASSPIRDVQAFF.

There are many counts of this clone. The read ends 3 residues shy of where the CDR3 ends; the end is completed using the germline J gene. The rearrangement joins TRBV19 to TRBJ1-2; D is possibly TRBD1 (6 bases). Germline CDR1 reads LNHDA; CDR2 reads SQIVND (reference sequence). There are 14 residues in the CDR3. Trimming took 4 bases from V and 4 from J, leaving 13 bases between them. The CDR3 DNA, read in part, is TGTGCCAGTAGTACTACAGGGACCCTCTATGGC. Its translation is CASSTTGTLYG. The whole CDR3 protein reads CASSTTGTLYGYTF.